These T cell receptor beta chains were read from a single sample in a study of CD8 T cells in Susac syndrome. TCRdb independently ran MiXCR on the immunoSEQ multiplex PCR reads; one entry per CDR3 protein. The table records about 160,000 distinct CDR3 sequences, roughly 93% of them present only once. The sequenced sample was CD4+ T cells from PBMCs. The receptor set was obtained from a human donor in good health. Each CDR3 is given with its conserved first and last residue. A D gene is named only where the DNA matches it firmly. Clone size is stated in some rows and not others, as once, few, many or a class when expanded.

>TRBJ2-1|TRBV5-4|-|TRBD2
CASSGGGRDIYEQFF
TGTGCCAGCAGCGGGGGGGGTAGGGATATCTATGAGCAGTTCTTC
>TRBJ1-4|TRBV5-8|-|TRBD1
CASSRRQGGSEKLFF
TGTGCCAGCAGCCGGCGACAGGGAGGAAGTGAAAAACTGTTTTTT
>TRBJ2-1|TRBV6-5|once|-
CASSYSPGTYNEQFF
TGTGCCAGCAGTTACTCGCCAGGGACCTACAATGAGCAGTTCTTC
>TRBJ1-1|TRBV18|-|-
CASFEAQAVGTEAFF
TGTGCCAGTTTCGAAGCCCAGGCCGTGGGAACTGAAGCTTTCTTT
>TRBJ2-4|TRBV4-2|-|-
CASSQDRARLRYF
TGTGCCAGCAGCCAAGACCGGGCCCGCTTGCGGTACTTC
>TRBJ1-4|TRBV20-1|-|TRBD1
CSAIAQGAGEKLFF
TGCAGTGCCATAGCCCAGGGGGCCGGTGAAAAACTGTTTTTT
>TRBJ1-2|TRBV11-1|once|-
CASSHWRSDANYGYTF
TGTGCCAGCAGCCATTGGCGGTCAGATGCTAACTATGGCTACACCTTC
>TRBJ2-1|TRBV2|-|TRBD2
CASSETGLAGDEQFF
TGTGCCAGCAGTGAAACGGGACTAGCGGGGGATGAGCAGTTCTTC
>TRBJ1-1|TRBV20-1|-|-
CSAPRSNLNTEAFF
TGCAGCGCGCCGAGGTCGAATTTGAACACTGAAGCTTTCTTT
>TRBJ2-5|TRBV18|-|TRBD2
CASSRATSGGQRTQYF
TGTGCCAGCTCCCGAGCGACTAGCGGGGGGCAGCGGACCCAGTACTTC
>TRBJ2-7|TRBV7-2|-|-
CASSHAPTYEQYF
TGTGCCAGCAGCCACGCCCCGACCTACGAGCAGTACTTC
>TRBJ1-5|TRBV2|-|-
CASSVPGQPQHF
TGTGCCAGCAGTGTCCCGGGCCAGCCCCAGCATTTT
>TRBJ1-1|TRBV7-9|-|-
CASSPQFNTEAFF
TGTGCCAGCAGCCCGCAATTTAACACTGAAGCTTTCTTT
>TRBJ2-7|TRBV14|-|-
CASSQTHYEQYF
TGTGCCAGCAGCCAAACGCACTACGAGCAGTACTTC
>TRBJ1-2|TRBV5-4|-|-
CASSLDSWGFDGYTF
TGTGCCAGCAGCTTGGACAGTTGGGGGTTTGATGGCTACACCTTC
>TRBJ2-2|TRBV6-6|-|TRBD1
CASSLRGQMNTGELFF
TGTGCCAGCAGCCTCAGGGGACAGATGAACACCGGGGAGCTGTTTTTT
>TRBJ1-1|TRBV20-1|once|-
CSATGPGGYTEAFF
TGCAGTGCTACTGGGCCCGGGGGGTACACTGAAGCTTTCTTT
>TRBJ2-7|TRBV10-3|-|TRBD1
CAINDPGQGSYEQYF
TGTGCCATAAATGACCCGGGACAGGGAAGCTACGAGCAGTACTTC
>TRBJ2-2|TRBV2|-|-
CASCYGGAGTGELFF
TGTGCCAGCTGCTACGGGGGCGCGGGCACCGGGGAGCTGTTTTTT
>TRBJ1-1|TRBV6-6|-|-
CASSSGGGDTEAFF
TGTGCCAGCAGTTCCGGGGGTGGGGATACTGAAGCTTTCTTT
>TRBJ1-5|TRBV28|-|-
CAEAGRGSPNF
TGTGCCGAGGCCGGGAGGGGGTCTCCGAATTTT
>TRBJ1-1|TRBV20-1|-|-
CSALQHRVGEAFF
TGCAGTGCTCTACAACACAGGGTTGGTGAAGCTTTCTTT
>TRBJ2-2|TRBV15|few|-
CASSPPTGELFF
TGTGCCAGCTCCCCCCCCACCGGGGAGCTGTTTTTT
>TRBJ2-3|TRBV7-2|few|-
CASAKDTDTQYF
TGTGCCAGCGCAAAGGACACAGATACGCAGTATTTT
>TRBJ1-5|TRBV19|once|-
CATSNDLDSEGSNQPQHF
TGTGCCACCAGCAATGATTTGGACTCGGAAGGGAGCAATCAGCCCCAGCATTTT
>TRBJ2-2|TRBV19|-|-
CASSKRQAGGELFF
TGTGCCAGTAGTAAACGACAGGCTGGCGGGGAGCTGTTTTTT
>TRBJ1-6|TRBV7-8|-|TRBD1
CASRRDRDNSPLHF
TGTGCCAGCCGCCGGGACAGGGATAATTCACCCCTCCACTTT
>TRBJ2-1|TRBV29-1|-|TRBD2
CSVERVSGGPFGNEQFF
TGCAGCGTTGAGAGGGTTAGCGGGGGCCCTTTTGGCAATGAGCAGTTCTTC
>TRBJ2-1|TRBV6-1|-|-
CASKGISYNEQFF
TGTGCCAGCAAGGGGATCTCCTACAATGAGCAGTTCTTC
>TRBJ1-2|TRBV18|once|-
CASSSKQDNYGYTF
TGTGCCAGCTCATCGAAGCAGGATAACTATGGCTACACCTTC
>TRBJ2-5|TRBV2|-|TRBD2
CASSDAGGRTGAQYF
TGTGCCAGCAGTGATGCCGGCGGGAGGACCGGGGCCCAGTACTTC
>TRBJ2-3|TRBV2|-|TRBD2
CASSPGAGGPADTQYF
TGTGCCAGCAGTCCAGGGGCGGGGGGGCCGGCAGATACGCAGTATTTT
>TRBJ2-7|TRBV12-3/TRBV12-4|-|-
CASSFRGLATYEQYF
TGTGCCAGCAGTTTTCGGGGGCTTGCCACCTACGAGCAGTACTTC
>TRBJ1-1|TRBV4-2|-|TRBD1
CASSQPGQGEETEAFF
TGTGCCAGCAGCCAACCGGGACAGGGAGAAGAAACTGAAGCTTTCTTT
>TRBJ2-6|TRBV6-2/TRBV6-3|-|TRBD1
CASSSWDREANVLTF
TGTGCCAGCAGTTCTTGGGACAGGGAGGCCAACGTCCTGACTTTC
>TRBJ2-7|TRBV19|-|-
CASRPGTGTYEQYF
TGTGCCAGTAGGCCCGGGACGGGTACCTACGAGCAGTACTTC
>TRBJ2-7|TRBV28|-|-
CASSPSSGLSYEQYF
TGTGCCAGCAGTCCGTCTAGTGGACTCTCCTACGAGCAGTACTTC
>TRBJ1-2|TRBV7-2|-|-
CASSLGPGRNYGYTF
TGTGCCAGCAGCTTAGGCCCGGGACGGAACTATGGCTACACCTTC
>TRBJ1-2|TRBV5-4|-|TRBD1
CASSPGQASNYGYTF
TGTGCCAGCAGCCCGGGACAGGCGTCTAACTATGGCTACACCTTC
>TRBJ1-5|TRBV12-3/TRBV12-4|-|-
CASSPGDYSNQPQHF
TGTGCCAGCAGCCCCGGGGACTATAGCAATCAGCCCCAGCATTTT
>TRBJ1-2|TRBV24-1|-|-
CATSQGSNYGYTF
TGTGCCACCAGCCAGGGGTCTAACTATGGCTACACCTTC
>TRBJ1-1|TRBV5-1|-|TRBD1
CASSPPDRGNTEAFF
TGCGCCAGCAGCCCTCCCGACAGGGGTAACACTGAAGCTTTCTTT
>TRBJ1-6|TRBV9|-|-
CASSVAGAGSYDSPLHF
TGTGCCAGCAGCGTAGCCGGGGCGGGCTCCTATGATTCACCCCTCCACTTT
>TRBJ2-1|TRBV29-1|once|-
CSVEDRTSSYNEQFF
TGCAGCGTTGAAGATCGGACGAGCTCCTACAATGAGCAGTTCTTC
>TRBJ2-7|TRBV12-3/TRBV12-4|few|-
CASKFHGSRDGEQYF
TGTGCCAGCAAGTTCCATGGGTCGAGGGATGGGGAGCAGTACTTC
>TRBJ2-1|TRBV7-9|-|TRBD2
CASSLVGLAGIYNEQFF
TGTGCCAGCAGCTTAGTTGGGTTAGCGGGGATCTACAATGAGCAGTTCTTC